One T cell receptor (beta chain) is described in this entry. Its antigen is unidentified. The entry originates in a study of T-cell reconstitution after alpha-beta-depleted transplantation in children. Broader study findings: T-cell counts and diversity at one year post-transplant came mainly from newly produced T cells. As was reported, about two months after transplant, alpha-beta T cells came from several hundred expanded graft clones.

Unique molecular identifiers tagged the TCRbeta library. Each CDR3 protein gets one entry after TCRdb re-called the PCR reads with MiXCR. The repertoire consists of fewer than 550,000 distinct CDR3 sequences, with roughly 17% occurring once and the leading ten covering less than 30%. CDR1 MGHRA and CDR2 YSYEKL come from the germline V gene. Trimming took 3 bases from V and 4 from J, leaving 16 bases between them. This CDR3 spans 16 amino acids. The sequence derives from a boy in the first two years of life who had a stem cell transplant for Wiskott-Aldrich syndrome, so the T cells may come from the graft donor. This specimen was PBMCs, mostly from graft donor cells, taken 360 days after TCRalphabeta/CD19-depleted stem cell transplant. The chain carries TRBV4-1 and TRBJ1-5; possible D gene TRBD1, 6 bases. The CDR3: CASSHGYGGPNQPQHF. The CDR3 DNA is TGCGCCAGCAGCCATGGGTATGGGGGGCCAAATCAGCCCCAGCATTTT.